Below are 23 T cell receptor beta chains sequenced from a single sample in a study of shared clonotypes between healthy human individuals. The method was immunoSEQ multiplex PCR; TCRdb's version includes in-frame clones alone and lacks a portion of them. The table has about 1.9 million clones, around 95% seen once; the top ten hold about 1.7%. CD45RO negativity and positive selection for CCR7 defined naive CD8 cells, a population that excluded terminally differentiated effector memory CD45RA+ cells. The sample was naive CD8+ T cells from PBMCs. These TCRs come from a man in his late teens or twenties in good health. Some clones in this sample may be carry-over from other donors' samples.

CDR3 loop: CASSARGLAGAGDIQYF. CDR3 coding DNA: TGTGCCAGCAGCGCCCGGGGACTAGCGGGAGCTGGGGACATTCAGTACTTC. The genes are TRBV9 and TRBJ2-4, with TRBD2 matching over 14 bases. This CDR3 region has 17 residues. CDR1 is SGDLS, CDR2 YYNGEE, per germline. V lost 3 bases, J lost 8 bases, and 10 bases stayed unmatched. The whole variable domain, remainder taken from reference TRBV9 and TRBJ2-4, is DSGVTQTPKHLITATGQRVTLRCSPRSGDLSVYWYQQSLDQGLQFLIQYYNGEERAKGNILERFSAQQFPDLHSELNLSSLELGDSALYFCASSARGLAGAGDIQYFGAGTRLSVL.

The table lists this clone with a count of one. The chain joins TRBV30 to TRBJ2-1; the D gene is possibly TRBD2 (6 bases). The CDR3 has 14 amino acids. Germline values: CDR1 GTSNPN, CDR2 SVGIG (reference sequence). V was cut by 3 bases and J by 4 bases, with 13 bases left in between. The CDR3 coding sequence is TGTGCCTGGAGGTCGAGCGGGCCGTACAATGAGCAGTTCTTC. Amino acid sequence: CAWRSSGPYNEQFF.

This chain links TRBV6-6 with TRBJ2-7, with TRBD2 identical over 9 bases. The CDR3 totals 13 residues. The germline CDR1 and CDR2 sequences are MNHNY and SVGAGI (reference sequence). Trimming cost V 11 bases and J 5 bases; bases outside gene matches: 10. This CDR3 is CACAGLATDEQYF. CDR3 nucleotides: TGTGCCTGCGCGGGACTAGCTACCGACGAGCAGTACTTC.

The rearrangement links TRBV6-1 to TRBJ2-7; the D gene is possibly TRBD1 (5 bases). This CDR3 is built from 13 residues. V was shortened by 5 bases and J by 1 base, with 9 bases between the two germline ends. CDR1 and CDR2 from the germline V gene are MNHNS and SASEGT. The CDR3: CASSTRVSYEQYF. The CDR3 DNA sequence: TGTGCCAGCAGTACCAGGGTATCCTACGAGCAGTACTTC.

The V and J genes are TRBV2 and TRBJ2-1; tentatively, D is TRBD2 (6 bases). The CDR3 has 14 residues. Germline V gene data show CDR1 as SNHLY and CDR2 as FYNNEI. The V and J ends lost 6 bases and 2 bases respectively, with 11 bases between them. CDR3 coding DNA: TGTGCCAGCAGGGAGGGCTACCCCTACAATGAGCAGTTCTTC. Amino acids: CASREGYPYNEQFF. Full variable domain (missing parts from reference TRBV2 and TRBJ2-1): EPEVTQTPSHQVTQMGQEVILRCVPISNHLYFYWYRQILGQKVEFLVSFYNNEISEKSEIFDDQFSVERPDGSNFTLKIRSTKLEDSAMYFCASREGYPYNEQFFGPGTRLTVL.

This chain connects TRBV29-1 to TRBJ2-7; 7 nucleotides align to TRBD2. CDR1 is SQVTM and CDR2 is ANQGSEA in the germline V gene. This CDR3 has 15 residues. V shed 6 bases, J shed 3 bases, and the junction held 14 bases outside the gene matches. CDR3 amino acids: CSVVGETGGGYEQYF. The CDR3 coding sequence is TGCAGCGTGGTAGGAGAGACGGGCGGGGGCTACGAGCAGTACTTC.

This chain connects TRBV6-4 to TRBJ2-5; D gene unclear. CDR1 and CDR2 (germline): MRHNA, SNTAGT. V was trimmed by 3 bases and J by 4 bases, leaving 9 bases between them. CDR3 length: 13 residues. The chain's CDR3 is CASSESPSETQYF. The CDR3 nucleotides read TGTGCCAGCAGTGAGTCCCCCTCAGAGACCCAGTACTTC.

The chain combines TRBV15 with TRBJ2-1; the D is unclear. Trimming took off 2 bases at V and 8 bases at J, with 10 bases between the two ends. Germline V gene sequence: CDR1 LNHNV, CDR2 YYDKDF (reference sequence). The CDR3 extends over 13 amino acids. CDR3 nucleotide sequence: TGTGCCACCAGCAGAAGTTCCTTGGATGAGCAGTTCTTC. As protein: CATSRSSLDEQFF. Supplemented by reference TRBV15 and TRBJ2-1, the full variable domain reads DAMVIQNPRYQVTQFGKPVTLSCSQTLNHNVMYWYQQKSSQAPKLLFHYYDKDFNNEADTPDNFQSRRPNTSFCFLDIRSPGLGDTAMYLCATSRSSLDEQFFGPGTRLTVL.

CDR3 DNA sequence: TGTGCCAGCAGTTTAGCGGGCAGAAACTCCTACGAGCAGTACTTC. Translation: CASSLAGRNSYEQYF. The chain couples TRBV6-4 to TRBJ2-7, with 7 bases fitting TRBD2. The J segment lost 0 bases and the V segment lost 5 bases, leaving 7 bases of the junction unmatched. Germline CDR1 is MRHNA and CDR2 is SNTAGT. The CDR3 has 15 amino acids.

The V gene is TRBV2, the J gene TRBJ2-1; unclear D gene. The V and J ends lost 4 bases and 5 bases respectively, with 9 bases between them. The CDR3 has 13 amino acids. The V gene's germline CDR1 is SNHLY and CDR2 FYNNEI. In DNA form, the CDR3 reads TGTGCCAGCAGTGCATACAAAAACAATGAGCAGTTCTTC. Amino acids: CASSAYKNNEQFF.

The rearrangement joins TRBV19 to TRBJ1-1; D remains ambiguous. This CDR3 comprises 17 residues. The germline V gene encodes CDR1 LNHDA and CDR2 SQIVND (reference sequence). Trimming pared 3 bases from V and 2 bases from J, leaving 19 bases between. CDR3 sequence reads: CASSIRIWAKDNTEAFF. The CDR3 bases are TGTGCCAGTAGTATTAGGATTTGGGCGAAGGACAACACTGAAGCTTTCTTT. The entire variable domain, with the rest obtained from reference TRBV19 and TRBJ1-1, is as follows: DGGITQSPKYLFRKEGQNVTLSCEQNLNHDAMYWYRQDPGQGLRLIYYSQIVNDFQKGDIAEGYSVSREKKESFPLTVTSAQKNPTAFYLCASSIRIWAKDNTEAFFGQGTRLTVV.

The chain is built from TRBV9 and TRBJ1-2; D perhaps matches TRBD1 (5 bases). This CDR3 is built from 14 residues. Trimming shortened V by 5 bases and J by 0 bases, and 11 bases separated the two germline ends. Germline V CDR1 and CDR2: SGDLS, YYNGEE. This chain's CDR3 is CASRGLSTNYGYTF. Written as DNA, the CDR3 is TGTGCCAGCAGGGGGCTTTCGACTAACTATGGCTACACCTTC.

The rearrangement uses TRBV7-8 and TRBJ2-1; 13 bases are shared with TRBD2. The CDR3 is made up of 21 amino acids. Looked up from germline, CDR1 is SGHVS and CDR2 is FQNEAQ. After removal of 3 bases from V and 5 bases from J, the junction contained 19 bases not matched to a gene. The CDR3 sequence is CASSFLRGTRTSGSMNNEQFF. CDR3 nucleotides: TGTGCCAGCAGCTTCCTCAGGGGGACACGGACTAGCGGGAGTATGAACAATGAGCAGTTCTTC.

This chain connects TRBV9 to TRBJ1-2, with D unclear. The CDR3 runs to 14 residues. V lost 3 bases, J lost 7 bases, and 16 bases lay in between. Germline assignment: CDR1 SGDLS and CDR2 YYNGEE. CDR3 nucleotide sequence: TGTGCCAGCAGCGGAACAGTCTCCAACGGTGGCTACACCTTC. Encoded protein: CASSGTVSNGGYTF. Full variable domain (remainder filled in from reference TRBV9 and TRBJ1-2): DSGVTQTPKHLITATGQRVTLRCSPRSGDLSVYWYQQSLDQGLQFLIQYYNGEERAKGNILERFSAQQFPDLHSELNLSSLELGDSALYFCASSGTVSNGGYTFGSGTRLTVV.

The rearrangement uses TRBV15 and TRBJ2-7; D remains ambiguous. Germline CDR1 is LNHNV and CDR2 is YYDKDF (reference sequence). The CDR3 is 13 residues long. V lost 6 bases and J 3 bases, leaving 12 bases between the germline ends. The CDR3 DNA is TGTGCCACCAGTGACCAGGCGAACTACGAGCAGTACTTC. It is translated as CATSDQANYEQYF.

The V gene is TRBV4-1, the J gene TRBJ1-5, with D unresolved. Trimming removed 1 base from V and 6 bases from J, with 7 bases in between. Germline V gene sequence: CDR1 MGHRA, CDR2 YSYEKL. The length of the CDR3 is 13 residues. DNA for the CDR3: TGCGCCAGCAGCCAAGGACACTTTCAGCCCCAGCATTTT. As protein: CASSQGHFQPQHF.

CDR3 protein: CASSPYLAGGDEQYF. In nucleotides, the CDR3 is TGTGCCAGCAGCCCCTACCTAGCGGGAGGTGACGAGCAGTACTTC. The gene calls are TRBV27 and TRBJ2-7; TRBD2 matches 11 bases. J lost 5 bases, V lost 6 bases, and 9 bases had no gene match. Germline CDR1 is MNHEY and CDR2 is SMNVEV (reference sequence). There are 15 residues in the CDR3.

CDR3 protein: CASRIGTSVYEQYF. The DNA for the CDR3 is TGTGCCAGCAGAATCGGGACTAGCGTCTACGAGCAGTACTTC. The chain links TRBV28 to TRBJ2-7; 10 bases map to TRBD2. The J segment lost 3 bases and the V segment lost 6 bases, leaving 5 bases of the junction unmatched. Germline CDR1 reads MDHEN; CDR2 reads SYDVKM. This CDR3 region has 14 residues. Variable domain in full (rest from reference TRBV28 and TRBJ2-7): DVKVTQSSRYLVKRTGEKVFLECVQDMDHENMFWYRQDPGLGLRLIYFSYDVKMKEKGDIPEGYSVSREKKERFSLILESASTNQTSMYLCASRIGTSVYEQYFGPGTRLTVT.

This clone was detected once. The rearrangement uses TRBV27 and TRBJ2-7, with TRBD1 matching over 7 bases. Germline-derived CDR1 and CDR2 are MNHEY and SMNVEV (reference sequence). This CDR3 spans 14 amino acids. J lost 2 bases, V lost 8 bases, and 9 bases had no gene match. Written as DNA, the CDR3 is TGTGCCAGCTGCCCTCGACAGGGAGCCTACGAGCAGTACTTC. As protein: CASCPRQGAYEQYF.

The rearrangement joins TRBV27 to TRBJ2-1; 7 bases match TRBD1. With V trimmed by 3 bases and J by 9 bases, 8 bases remained unmatched. The CDR3 contains 14 residues. CDR1 and CDR2 from the germline V gene are MNHEY and SMNVEV (reference sequence). The CDR3 coding sequence is TGTGCCAGCAGTTTTGACTCCAGGGGGATTGAGCAGTTCTTC. It translates to CASSFDSRGIEQFF.

The rearrangement joins TRBV27 to TRBJ2-7; D perhaps matches TRBD1 (5 bases). Germline lookup yields CDR1 MNHEY and CDR2 SMNVEV (reference sequence). Deletions cut 5 bases from V and 1 base from J, with 9 bases between. The CDR3 contains 13 residues. The CDR3 nucleotides read TGTGCCAGCAGTCCACAGGAGTCCTACGAGCAGTACTTC. Its protein product is CASSPQESYEQYF.

On this clone itself: The conserved phenylalanine or tryptophan normally closing the CDR3 is absent here, so this likely arose from a read error. It is unclear where the CDR3 begins or ends on the DNA, so no DNA is shown, and the CDR3 is as TCRdb lists it. The chain combines TRBV6-1 with TRBJ1-1; TRBD1 is the table's D call, not checked against the DNA. The CDR3 is 9 amino acids long, termini counted. Looked up from germline, CDR1 is MNHNS and CDR2 is SASEGT. CDR3 sequence reads: CAISDRRID.

This rearrangement joins TRBV6-4 to TRBJ2-7; the match to TRBD2 covers 9 bases. Germline V gene sequence: CDR1 MRHNA, CDR2 SNTAGT. The CDR3 contains 14 residues. V shed 4 bases and J 3 bases; nucleotides not matched to a gene: 4. This chain's CDR3 is CASSVGSGGYEQYF. CDR3 DNA: TGTGCCAGCAGTGTAGGTAGCGGGGGCTACGAGCAGTACTTC.